This is a list of T cell receptor beta chains from one sample in a study of T-cell memory formation after mild COVID-19. TCRdb recomputed calls from the 5' RACE reads with MiXCR, one row per CDR3 protein. The sample holds under 400,000 distinct CDR3 sequences; over 25% are singletons and the top ten take about 13%. The sample was PBMCs or a T cell subset sorted from them (not recorded which). The receptors originated from an adult woman who had mild COVID-19 (a few samples of this study predate the infection). Cell type and time point are not known. Each CDR3 is given with its conserved first and last residue. D genes are given only for firm matches. Size is stated for part of the rows, as once, few or many counts, or as a class when the clone is expanded.

j_gene: TRBJ2-1; abundance: -; v_gene: TRBV7-6; d_gene: TRBD2; CDR3nt: TGTGCCAGCAGCTTAGCGCTAGCGGGGAACAATGAGCAGTTCTTC; CDR3aa: CASSLALAGNNEQFF
j_gene: TRBJ1-5; abundance: few; v_gene: TRBV6-2/TRBV6-3; d_gene: -; CDR3nt: TGTGCCAGCAGAATAGGACAGTATAGCAATCAGCCCCAGCATTTT; CDR3aa: CASRIGQYSNQPQHF
j_gene: TRBJ2-1; abundance: -; v_gene: TRBV4-1; d_gene: TRBD1; CDR3nt: TGCGCCAGCAGCCAAGTAGGGACAGGTCCCTACAATGAGCAGTTCTTC; CDR3aa: CASSQVGTGPYNEQFF
j_gene: TRBJ2-5; abundance: -; v_gene: TRBV12-3/TRBV12-4; d_gene: -; CDR3nt: TGTGCCAGCAGCCATCAAGACAGATTCCAAGAGACCCAGTACTTC; CDR3aa: CASSHQDRFQETQYF
j_gene: TRBJ2-5; abundance: -; v_gene: TRBV28; d_gene: -; CDR3nt: TGTGCCACCACCTCGGGGGAAATTCGGTTGCAAGAGACCCAGTACTTC; CDR3aa: CATTSGEIRLQETQYF
j_gene: TRBJ2-1; abundance: -; v_gene: TRBV4-1; d_gene: TRBD2; CDR3nt: TGCGCCAGCAGCCAAGATTCTAGCGGGGGCCGCTCCTACAATGAGCAGTTCTTC; CDR3aa: CASSQDSSGGRSYNEQFF
j_gene: TRBJ2-2; abundance: few; v_gene: TRBV5-1; d_gene: -; CDR3nt: TGCGCCAGCAGCTTGGAGAGGGCGGCGAACACCGGGGAGCTGTTTTTT; CDR3aa: CASSLERAANTGELFF
j_gene: TRBJ1-2; abundance: many; v_gene: TRBV23-1; d_gene: -; CDR3nt: TGCGCCAGCAGGAGCGGCTACACCTTC; CDR3aa: CASRSGYTF
j_gene: TRBJ2-7; abundance: -; v_gene: TRBV20-1; d_gene: -; CDR3nt: TGCAGTGCTAGAGCGCGTCGCTCCTACGAGCAGTACTTC; CDR3aa: CSARARRSYEQYF
j_gene: TRBJ2-1; abundance: few; v_gene: TRBV9; d_gene: TRBD2; CDR3nt: TGTGCCAGCAGCCAGTCTTTAGCGGGAGGGGTTGAGCAGTTCTTC; CDR3aa: CASSQSLAGGVEQFF
j_gene: TRBJ2-1; abundance: -; v_gene: TRBV5-1; d_gene: TRBD2; CDR3nt: TGCGCCAGCAGCTTGGAGCAAACGGCTATAGCGGGTGAGCAGTTCTTC; CDR3aa: CASSLEQTAIAGEQFF
j_gene: TRBJ1-1; abundance: -; v_gene: TRBV7-9; d_gene: -; CDR3nt: TGTGCCAGCAGCTTAAGTGGGGACATAGGCACTGAAGCTTTCTTT; CDR3aa: CASSLSGDIGTEAFF
j_gene: TRBJ2-3; abundance: -; v_gene: TRBV5-1; d_gene: TRBD2; CDR3nt: TGCGCCAGCGGGACTAGCGTTAGCACAGATACGCAGTATTTT; CDR3aa: CASGTSVSTDTQYF
j_gene: TRBJ2-3; abundance: few; v_gene: TRBV5-1; d_gene: TRBD2; CDR3nt: TGCGCCAGCAGCCCGGGACTAGCGAACCCAGATACGCAGTATTTT; CDR3aa: CASSPGLANPDTQYF
j_gene: TRBJ1-1; abundance: -; v_gene: TRBV5-6; d_gene: -; CDR3nt: TGTGCCAGCAGCTTGGTTAGTTCGTCCAGGGGAGGGGCTGAAGCTTTCTTT; CDR3aa: CASSLVSSSRGGAEAFF
j_gene: TRBJ1-5; abundance: -; v_gene: TRBV7-8; d_gene: -; CDR3nt: TGTGCCAGCAGCTCAACCCGGCCGGGGGGTGGGTACCAGCCCCAGCATTTT; CDR3aa: CASSSTRPGGGYQPQHF
j_gene: TRBJ1-4; abundance: -; v_gene: TRBV11-2; d_gene: -; CDR3nt: TGTGCCAGCAGCTTAGGGGGACTTGGTAATGAAAAACTGTTTTTT; CDR3aa: CASSLGGLGNEKLFF
j_gene: TRBJ2-2; abundance: -; v_gene: TRBV29-1; d_gene: -; CDR3nt: TGCAGCGTTGAAATGATGAACACCGGGGAGCTGTTTTTT; CDR3aa: CSVEMMNTGELFF
j_gene: TRBJ2-7; abundance: -; v_gene: TRBV6-2/TRBV6-3; d_gene: -; CDR3nt: TGTGCCAACATCCCGGGGCCTCGTACCTACGAGCAGTACTTC; CDR3aa: CANIPGPRTYEQYF
j_gene: TRBJ2-7; abundance: few; v_gene: TRBV29-1; d_gene: -; CDR3nt: TGCAGCGTTAAGCACAGCCCCTACGAGCAGTACTTC; CDR3aa: CSVKHSPYEQYF
j_gene: TRBJ2-7; abundance: many; v_gene: TRBV5-1; d_gene: -; CDR3nt: TGCGCCAGCAGCTTGGAGAGACCCTCCTACGAGCAGTACTTC; CDR3aa: CASSLERPSYEQYF
j_gene: TRBJ1-1; abundance: few; v_gene: TRBV6-6; d_gene: -; CDR3nt: TGTGCCAGCACCCTGATGACAGGGAACACTGAAGCTTTCTTT; CDR3aa: CASTLMTGNTEAFF
j_gene: TRBJ2-7; abundance: few; v_gene: TRBV7-2; d_gene: TRBD2; CDR3nt: TGTGCCAGCAGCTTAGTGAATTTAGCGGGAGCCGTCAGGCAGTACTTC; CDR3aa: CASSLVNLAGAVRQYF
j_gene: TRBJ2-1; abundance: -; v_gene: TRBV12-3/TRBV12-4; d_gene: -; CDR3nt: TGTGCCAGCAGTTTAACCCGGGTCGGGTGGGGCAATGAGCAGTTCTTC; CDR3aa: CASSLTRVGWGNEQFF
j_gene: TRBJ2-2; abundance: few; v_gene: TRBV7-2; d_gene: TRBD2; CDR3nt: TGTGCCAGCAGCCGACTAGCGGGAGAATACACCGGGGAGCTGTTTTTT; CDR3aa: CASSRLAGEYTGELFF
j_gene: TRBJ1-5; abundance: few; v_gene: TRBV4-1; d_gene: -; CDR3nt: TGCGCCAGCAGCCAAGATCGTACCGGCATTCTCAATCAGCCCCAGCATTTT; CDR3aa: CASSQDRTGILNQPQHF
j_gene: TRBJ1-2; abundance: -; v_gene: TRBV3-1; d_gene: -; CDR3nt: TGTGCCAGCAGCCAACTAATCGACAGCTATGGCTACACCTTC; CDR3aa: CASSQLIDSYGYTF
j_gene: TRBJ2-7; abundance: -; v_gene: TRBV20-1; d_gene: -; CDR3nt: TGCAGTGCAGCGGCCGGGCTGAGCGCCTACGAGCAGTACTTC; CDR3aa: CSAAAGLSAYEQYF
j_gene: TRBJ2-7; abundance: -; v_gene: TRBV9; d_gene: -; CDR3nt: TGTGCCAGCAGCGTAGGCGGGGGGAGGGGGCACGAGCAGTACTTC; CDR3aa: CASSVGGGRGHEQYF
j_gene: TRBJ2-2; abundance: few; v_gene: TRBV7-2; d_gene: -; CDR3nt: TGTGCCAGCAGCTCCGGCGGAGGCGGGGAGCTGTTTTTT; CDR3aa: CASSSGGGGELFF
j_gene: TRBJ2-7; abundance: many; v_gene: TRBV4-3; d_gene: -; CDR3nt: TGCGCCAGCAGCCGCGGACAGAGCTACGAGCAGTACTTC; CDR3aa: CASSRGQSYEQYF
j_gene: TRBJ2-3; abundance: -; v_gene: TRBV5-1; d_gene: -; CDR3nt: TGCGCCAGCAGCTTGGCCAACCGGGGATCGGACGTGAGGCTCACAGATACGCAGTATTTT; CDR3aa: CASSLANRGSDVRLTDTQYF
j_gene: TRBJ2-6; abundance: few; v_gene: TRBV15; d_gene: -; CDR3nt: TGTGCCACCAGCAGAGCTGGACTCACCTCTGGGGCCAACGTCCTGACTTTC; CDR3aa: CATSRAGLTSGANVLTF
j_gene: TRBJ2-5; abundance: -; v_gene: TRBV20-1; d_gene: -; CDR3nt: TGCAGTGCTAGAACCCAACAAATGGGCCAAGAGACCCAGTACTTC; CDR3aa: CSARTQQMGQETQYF
j_gene: TRBJ2-2; abundance: -; v_gene: TRBV5-1; d_gene: TRBD2; CDR3nt: TGCGCCAGCCAGACTAGCGGGGGAGCCGGGGAGCTGTTTTTT; CDR3aa: CASQTSGGAGELFF
j_gene: TRBJ2-7; abundance: few; v_gene: TRBV4-2; d_gene: -; CDR3nt: TGTGCCAGCAGCCAAGAGTGGGTCACCGGCTCCTACGAGCAGTACTTC; CDR3aa: CASSQEWVTGSYEQYF
j_gene: TRBJ2-1; abundance: many; v_gene: TRBV5-1; d_gene: TRBD1; CDR3nt: TGCGCCAGCAGCTCCGGGACAGGGGGTTACAATGAGCAGTTCTTC; CDR3aa: CASSSGTGGYNEQFF
j_gene: TRBJ2-3; abundance: few; v_gene: TRBV20-1; d_gene: TRBD2; CDR3nt: TGCAGTGCTTCCCCTAGCGGGGGCACAGATACGCAGTATTTT; CDR3aa: CSASPSGGTDTQYF
j_gene: TRBJ2-6; abundance: few; v_gene: TRBV11-2; d_gene: -; CDR3nt: TGTGCCAGCAGCTTAAACAAGCCCCTTAATGGGGCCAACGTCCTGACTTTC; CDR3aa: CASSLNKPLNGANVLTF
j_gene: TRBJ1-4; abundance: few; v_gene: TRBV18; d_gene: -; CDR3nt: TGTGCCAGCTCACCGGATGCGGGGGAAAAACTGTTTTTT; CDR3aa: CASSPDAGEKLFF
j_gene: TRBJ2-7; abundance: many; v_gene: TRBV11-3; d_gene: -; CDR3nt: TGTGCCAGCAGCTACACCTACGAGCAGTACTTC; CDR3aa: CASSYTYEQYF
j_gene: TRBJ1-5; abundance: -; v_gene: TRBV7-9; d_gene: -; CDR3nt: TGTGCCAGCAGCTTAGCCTCTGGGGGAGGCAATCAGCCCCAGCATTTT; CDR3aa: CASSLASGGGNQPQHF
j_gene: TRBJ2-7; abundance: -; v_gene: TRBV3-1; d_gene: -; CDR3nt: TGTGCCAGCAGCCCCCGGCAGATCACCTACGAGCAGTACTTC; CDR3aa: CASSPRQITYEQYF
j_gene: TRBJ2-2; abundance: few; v_gene: TRBV15; d_gene: -; CDR3nt: TGTGCCACCAGCGTCGGGGCCGGGGAGCTGTTTTTT; CDR3aa: CATSVGAGELFF
j_gene: TRBJ2-7; abundance: -; v_gene: TRBV5-6; d_gene: -; CDR3nt: TGTGCCAGCAGCTTGGTGGGGCAGGGGTCTGACGAGCAGTACTTC; CDR3aa: CASSLVGQGSDEQYF
j_gene: TRBJ1-1; abundance: -; v_gene: TRBV6-2/TRBV6-3; d_gene: -; CDR3nt: TGTGCCAGCAGTTACTCTCGGACGGTGAACACTGAAGCTTTCTTT; CDR3aa: CASSYSRTVNTEAFF
j_gene: TRBJ1-2; abundance: -; v_gene: TRBV27; d_gene: TRBD1; CDR3nt: TGTGCCAGCAGTTTATCGGGGACAGGAGCAACCCTGTTTGGAGGCTACACCTTC; CDR3aa: CASSLSGTGATLFGGYTF
j_gene: TRBJ2-1; abundance: -; v_gene: TRBV5-1; d_gene: TRBD2; CDR3nt: TGCGCCAGCAGCTTGGGCGGCGGGGGGCACAATGAGCAGTTCTTC; CDR3aa: CASSLGGGGHNEQFF
j_gene: TRBJ2-3; abundance: -; v_gene: TRBV12-3/TRBV12-4; d_gene: -; CDR3nt: TGTGCCAGCAGTCCACTCGACTTGGGAATTACAGATACGCAGTATTTT; CDR3aa: CASSPLDLGITDTQYF
j_gene: TRBJ2-3; abundance: -; v_gene: TRBV12-3/TRBV12-4; d_gene: TRBD2; CDR3nt: TGTGCCAGCAGTCCACCCCAAGTCCCGAGCGGGGGGGGGATTAGCACAGATACGCAGTATTTT; CDR3aa: CASSPPQVPSGGGISTDTQYF
j_gene: TRBJ2-6; abundance: -; v_gene: TRBV12-3/TRBV12-4; d_gene: TRBD1; CDR3nt: TGTGCCAGCAGTCCCGACAGGGTCCCTGGGGCCAACGTCCTGACTTTC; CDR3aa: CASSPDRVPGANVLTF
j_gene: TRBJ1-5; abundance: few; v_gene: TRBV24-1; d_gene: TRBD1; CDR3nt: TGTGCCAGCGCGGCAGGGGGAGGCAATCAGCCCCAGCATTTT; CDR3aa: CASAAGGGNQPQHF
j_gene: TRBJ2-5; abundance: -; v_gene: TRBV29-1; d_gene: -; CDR3nt: TGCAGCCCGCATTCGACAGACCAAGAGACCCAGTACTTC; CDR3aa: CSPHSTDQETQYF
j_gene: TRBJ2-7; abundance: few; v_gene: TRBV7-6; d_gene: -; CDR3nt: TGTGCCAGCAGCTTCGGGCTAGCGATTTACGAGCAGTACTTC; CDR3aa: CASSFGLAIYEQYF
j_gene: TRBJ2-1; abundance: few; v_gene: TRBV7-9; d_gene: -; CDR3nt: TGTGCCAGCAGCCGAGGAGCGGCCGGGCGGACCAATGAGCAGTTCTTC; CDR3aa: CASSRGAAGRTNEQFF